What follows describes a single T cell receptor (beta chain). Its antigen is not yet known. Per-nucleotide qualities are absent, and no much larger clonotype sits a single base away. The sample comes from a study of T-cell memory formation after mild COVID-19 (dated by TCRdb to about 2021). Background on the whole study: TCR sequence clusters from the two donors were found to be largely donor specific. T-cell clones expanding and contracting after mild COVID-19 in a couple of donors were tracked by longitudinal TCRalpha and TCRbeta repertoire sequencing. Two young, previously healthy adult volunteers, one female and one male, were included in the cohort.

The V end loses 5 bases and the J end loses 2 bases, and a stretch of 6 bases separates them. CDR1 and CDR2 are read off the germline V gene as KGHSH and LQKENI. From cysteine to phenylalanine, the CDR3 is 12 amino acids long. Only the CDR3 DNA is retained, 36 bases long and in frame from the first base. PBMCs were isolated by Ficoll-Paque density gradient centrifugation. Sequencing took place on an Illumina NovaSeq 6000. cDNA libraries for TCRalpha and TCRbeta were prepared by 5'RACE using constant-segment primers, with sample barcodes and unique molecular identifiers added. Trizol reagent was used to extract RNA from every sample. Library amplification was performed in two PCR steps, and a second sample barcode and Illumina TruSeq adapters were introduced in the second step. Sequencing of the libraries was done on an Illumina NovaSeq, producing 2 x 150 bp paired-end reads. The source study handled its data this way. Demultiplexing of reads and collapsing into UMI-guided consensus sequences were performed with migec v1.2.7. Using mixcr v2.1.11, the UMI consensuses were aligned to TRA and TRB V and J templates and assembled into clonotypes. A clonotype was counted as expanded or contracted only when both edgeR and NoisET called the clonotype significant, with the noise models trained on biological replicates. For edgeR calls, the cutoffs were a false discovery rate-adjusted p below 0.01 and a log2 fold-change threshold of 1. PCA with hierarchical clustering of max-normalized trajectories of the 1000 most abundant clonotypes was used as exploratory dynamics analysis. Separately sequenced CD4+ and CD8+ repertoires were used to assign a CD4 or CD8 phenotype to each responding clone. TCRdb itself trimmed the public reads at Q25 with fastp, ran MiXCR and retained productive beta chains. Each CDR3 protein appears once, grouped with its most common genes and DNA. TCRdb, not the original authors, processed these V and J calls. The sample data list 150,000 to 200,000 distinct CDR3 sequences, and around 16% of these were observed just once. Roughly 2.1% of the sample is in the top ten clones.

What the study reported, not specific to this receptor: Whether the second-wave clones peaking on day 37 were SARS-CoV-2 specific was not confirmed. The study covered only a couple of mild cases, and larger cohorts including severe cases with pre-infection samples were considered necessary. Some responding clones were detected in pre-infection memory, which suggested that pre-existing cross-reactive memory T cells had joined the SARS-CoV-2 response. Contracting CD4+ clones were found mainly in CM and EM memory subsets, while CD8+ clones were enriched in EMRA. Clones that contracted from day 15 to 85 showed balanced CD4/CD8 phenotypes, whereas a second wave of clones that expanded from day 15 to 37 leaned towards CD4+.

Specimen: PBMCs or a T cell subset sorted from them (not recorded which). The sequence came from an adult woman who had mild COVID-19 (a few samples of this study predate the infection). The sample titles of this study are shuffled in the database, so cell type and time point are left out; the donor was told from shared clones. The chain couples TRBV18 to TRBJ2-5; no D gene is confidently identified. The CDR3 region has the sequence CASSALQETQYF. The DNA sequence reads TGTGCCAGCTCAGCCTTACAAGAGACCCAGTACTTC.